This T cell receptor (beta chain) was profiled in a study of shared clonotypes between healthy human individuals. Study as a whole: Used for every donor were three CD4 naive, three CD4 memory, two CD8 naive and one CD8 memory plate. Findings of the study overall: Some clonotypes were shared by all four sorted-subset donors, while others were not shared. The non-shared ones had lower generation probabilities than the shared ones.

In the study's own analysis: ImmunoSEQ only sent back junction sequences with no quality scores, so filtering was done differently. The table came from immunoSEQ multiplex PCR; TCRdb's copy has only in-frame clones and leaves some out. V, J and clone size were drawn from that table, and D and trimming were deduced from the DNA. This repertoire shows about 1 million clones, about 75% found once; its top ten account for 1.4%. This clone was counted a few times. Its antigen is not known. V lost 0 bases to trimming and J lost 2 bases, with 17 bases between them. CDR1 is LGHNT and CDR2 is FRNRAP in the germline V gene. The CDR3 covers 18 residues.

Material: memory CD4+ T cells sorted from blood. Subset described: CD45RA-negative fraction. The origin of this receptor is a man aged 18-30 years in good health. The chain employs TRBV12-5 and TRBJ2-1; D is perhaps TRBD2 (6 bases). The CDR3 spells CASGLVTQRAVPYNEQFF. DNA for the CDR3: TGTGCTAGTGGTTTGGTAACCCAGCGGGCGGTGCCCTACAATGAGCAGTTCTTC.